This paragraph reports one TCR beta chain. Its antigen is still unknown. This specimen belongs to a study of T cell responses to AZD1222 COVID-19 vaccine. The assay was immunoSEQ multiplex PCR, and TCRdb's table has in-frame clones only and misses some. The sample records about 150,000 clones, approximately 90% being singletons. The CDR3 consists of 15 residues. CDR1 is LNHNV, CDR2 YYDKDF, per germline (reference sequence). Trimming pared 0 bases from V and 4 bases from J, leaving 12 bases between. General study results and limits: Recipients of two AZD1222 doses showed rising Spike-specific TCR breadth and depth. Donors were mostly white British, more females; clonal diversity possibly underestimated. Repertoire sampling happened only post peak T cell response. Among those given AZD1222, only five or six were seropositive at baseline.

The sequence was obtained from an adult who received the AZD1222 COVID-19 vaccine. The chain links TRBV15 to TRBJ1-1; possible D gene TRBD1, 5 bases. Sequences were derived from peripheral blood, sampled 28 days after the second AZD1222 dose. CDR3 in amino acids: CATSRDQGLSTEAFF. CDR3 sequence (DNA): TGTGCCACCAGCAGAGATCAGGGCTTAAGCACTGAAGCTTTCTTT.